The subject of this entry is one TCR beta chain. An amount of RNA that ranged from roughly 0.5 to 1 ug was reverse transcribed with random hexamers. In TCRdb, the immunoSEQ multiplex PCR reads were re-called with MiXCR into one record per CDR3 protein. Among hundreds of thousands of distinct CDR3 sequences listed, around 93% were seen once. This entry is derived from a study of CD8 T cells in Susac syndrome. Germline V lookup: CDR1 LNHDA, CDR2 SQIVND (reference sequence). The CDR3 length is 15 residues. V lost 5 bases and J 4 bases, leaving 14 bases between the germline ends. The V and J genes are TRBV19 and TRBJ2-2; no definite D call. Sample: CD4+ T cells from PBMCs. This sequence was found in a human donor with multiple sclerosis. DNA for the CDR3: TGTGCCAGTAGTCCAAGGGCAGGAGTCACCGGGGAGCTGTTTTTT. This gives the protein CASSPRAGVTGELFF.